The rows below give T cell receptor beta chains drawn from one sample of a study of CD8+ T cells in alopecia areata. Only in-frame clones appear in the TCRdb table, and some are missing; sequencing was by immunoSEQ multiplex PCR. The repertoire consists of 110,000 to 150,000 clones, with approximately 49% occurring once and the leading ten covering 0.99%. The sample consisted of CD4+ T cells sorted from blood, taken at week 0. These receptors were taken from a human donor with alopecia areata. Each CDR3 is given with its conserved first and last residue. D genes are given only for firm matches. Size tells how often a clone was seen (once, few, many) or the class of an expanded clone, and some rows leave it out.

J: TRBJ2-7
D: -
size: -
V: TRBV6-5
DNA: TGTGCCAGCGGGAGAGAGCAGTACTTC
CDR3: CASGREQYF

J: TRBJ2-7
D: TRBD2
size: -
V: TRBV29-1
DNA: TGCAGCGTCGGGCGGGGGTTCGAGCAGTACTTC
CDR3: CSVGRGFEQYF

J: TRBJ2-2
D: TRBD2
size: -
V: TRBV7-9
DNA: TGTGCCAGCAGCCTGCTAGCGGGAATGGGCACCGGGGAGCTGTTTTTT
CDR3: CASSLLAGMGTGELFF

J: TRBJ2-2
D: TRBD1
size: -
V: TRBV19
DNA: TGTGCCAGTAGTACCCCAGGGGGCTTGAACACCGGGGAGCTGTTTTTT
CDR3: CASSTPGGLNTGELFF

J: TRBJ2-2
D: TRBD2
size: few
V: TRBV27
DNA: TGTGCCAGCAAGACTAGCGCTACGAACACCGGGGAGCTGTTTTTT
CDR3: CASKTSATNTGELFF

J: TRBJ2-4
D: -
size: few
V: TRBV30
DNA: TGTGCCTGGACTCGGTCCACATTAGCCAAAAACATTCAGTACTTC
CDR3: CAWTRSTLAKNIQYF

J: TRBJ2-1
D: -
size: -
V: TRBV7-9
DNA: TGTGCCAGCAGCCTCGGGGCCGAGCAGTTCTTC
CDR3: CASSLGAEQFF

J: TRBJ1-1
D: -
size: once
V: TRBV2
DNA: TGTGCCAGCCGACGGAACACTGAAGCTTTCTTT
CDR3: CASRRNTEAFF

J: TRBJ2-1
D: -
size: few
V: TRBV25-1
DNA: TGTGCCAGCAGTGAGTCGAGGGACTTTAACAATGAGCAGTTCTTC
CDR3: CASSESRDFNNEQFF

J: TRBJ2-1
D: TRBD2
size: few
V: TRBV2
DNA: TGTGCCAGCACTCGCCTAGCGGGTCCGAGCTCCTACAATGAGCAGTTCTTC
CDR3: CASTRLAGPSSYNEQFF